A selection of T cell receptor beta chains follows, all from one sample in a study of Ad26.COV2.S vaccination and SARS-CoV-2 variants. The protocol was immunoSEQ multiplex PCR, while the TCRdb copy is restricted to in-frame clones and leaves out a portion. Of hundreds of thousands of clones detected, 80% to 90% appear once; the ten largest clones hold around 1.5%. The material was peripheral blood, obtained in a trial of Ad26.COV2.S vaccine versus placebo. These receptors were collected from a person aged 18-65 years who received the Ad26.COV2.S COVID-19 vaccine or a placebo. CDR3s include the opening cysteine and the closing phenylalanine or tryptophan.

TRBV6-6	TRBJ1-1	CASSWGQNTEAFF
TRBV2	TRBJ2-3	CAIQDRDGYTDTQYF
TRBV11-1	TRBJ2-1	CASSLIGSNEQFF
TRBV5-4	TRBJ1-2	CASSWDRGVYGYTF
TRBV5-4	TRBJ2-1	CASSPRYSSGDEQFF
TRBV10-3	TRBJ2-5	CAISPTRAGQETQYF
TRBV4-1	TRBJ2-4	CASSRLEGALAKNIQYF
TRBV18	TRBJ2-7	CASRDRASYEQYF
TRBV6-5	TRBJ2-7	CASSYSGQNEQYF
TRBV9	TRBJ2-7	CASSFGTGGMYEQYF
TRBV27	TRBJ1-3	CASSLTSSGNTIYF
TRBV4-2	TRBJ1-1	CASSQGQGAEAFF
TRBV6-5	TRBJ2-7	CASLLDRGYEQYF
TRBV5-8	TRBJ2-2	CASSPPGLAFSGELFF
TRBV2	TRBJ1-2	CASSEALRNYGYTF
TRBV18	TRBJ1-6	CASSLAGGQDNSPLHF
TRBV27	TRBJ2-7	CASSWDRAYEQYF
TRBV11-2	TRBJ2-5	CASSLDAGQQETQYF
TRBV7-2	TRBJ1-2	CASSLDRGNYGYTF
TRBV24-1	TRBJ2-1	CATSDSTGKDYNEQFF
TRBV7-2	TRBJ1-1	CASSPDRGGGAFF
TRBV7-8	TRBJ1-3	CASSPWGGNGNTIYF
TRBV30	TRBJ1-2	CAWSERTAYGYTF
TRBV6-1	TRBJ1-3	CASSEPGGNTIYF
TRBV10-3	TRBJ1-2	CAISGGDRYGYTF
TRBV7-2	TRBJ1-4	CASSVWAGVSATNEKLFF
TRBV3-1/TRBV3-2	TRBJ2-1	CASSQDSGSGNEQFF
TRBV6-5	TRBJ1-1	CASSPTRRDTEAFF
TRBV6-6	TRBJ2-2	CASSYQGIGELFF
TRBV19	TRBJ2-7	CASSRQGNSYEQYF
TRBV6-6	TRBJ2-7	CASSYAGAGYEQYF
TRBV5-5	TRBJ2-2	CASSFQGNTGELFF
TRBV2	TRBJ2-3	CASSEKTSSGTDTQYF